The 21 T cell receptor beta chains below all came from one sample that was sequenced in a study of blood T cells in healthy people across ages. Through a sample-barcoded 5' primer and a J-beta primer mix, a second PCR was run for about 6 to 12 cycles. TCRdb reprocessed the 5' RACE reads with MiXCR, giving one entry per CDR3 protein. Seen here are some 1.5 million distinct CDR3 sequences, 28% observed once, and the top ten hold about 8%. The specimen sequenced was blood. These receptor sequences come from a woman in her twenties or thirties in good health.

This clonotype was detected a few times. The chain combines TRBV20-1 with TRBJ1-5, with TRBD1 matching 7 bases. V shed 6 bases, J shed 5 bases, and the junction held 10 bases outside the gene matches. CDR1 is DFQATT and CDR2 is SNEGSKA in the germline V gene (reference sequence). This CDR3 region has 14 residues. The CDR3 nucleotides are TGCAGTGCGGAAGCCCGGGACAGCTATCAGCCCCAGCATTTT. Translating it yields CSAEARDSYQPQHF.

There are many counts of this clonotype. CDR3 sequence (DNA): TGTGCCATCAGTGAGTCAGCGGGAGAACGCAATGAGCAGTTCTTC. This codes for CAISESAGERNEQFF. V is TRBV10-3 and J is TRBJ2-1, with 8 bases fitting TRBD2. The CDR3 length is 15 residues. Losses at the gene ends were 0 bases for V and 6 bases for J; bases not matched to a gene: 4. Germline V gene lookup returns CDR1 ENHRY and CDR2 SYGVKD.

This clonotype occurred many times. Germline and junction disagree at one end, which may indicate a read error. The CDR3 DNA sequence: TGTGCCAGCAGCGCTGGACAGGGGGCGCGTGGGGCCAACTTCCTGACTTTC. It encodes CASSAGQGARGANFLTF. J is TRBJ2-6 and V is TRBV5-5; 11 bases are shared with TRBD1. The germline CDR1 and CDR2 sequences are SGHKS and YYEKEE (reference sequence). This CDR3 has 17 residues.

This clonotype occurred a few times. As DNA, the CDR3 is TGTGCCACCAGTGATACAAGAGGGACTAGCGGCAATGAGCAGTTCTTC. Protein: CATSDTRGTSGNEQFF. The genes are TRBV24-1 and TRBJ2-1, with TRBD2 matching 11 bases. CDR1 and CDR2 (germline): KGHDR, SFDVKD. This CDR3 is 16 amino acids long. The J segment lost 6 bases and the V segment lost 3 bases, leaving 6 bases of the junction unmatched.

The chain carries TRBV25-1 and TRBJ1-1; 9 bases are a match to TRBD1. The CDR3 spans 15 residues. The junction had 9 bases not matched to a gene; V was cut back by 6 bases and J by 4 bases. The germline gives CDR1 MGHDK, CDR2 SYGVNS. The CDR3 loop reads CASRGEQGAFTEAFF. The CDR3 DNA reads TGTGCCAGCAGGGGGGAACAGGGGGCATTCACTGAAGCTTTCTTT.

This clonotype was recorded a few times. The gene calls are TRBV29-1 and TRBJ1-4, with D perhaps TRBD1 (6 bases). The V end lost 6 bases, the J end lost 7 bases, and 18 bases lay between the germline ends. In germline, CDR1 is SQVTM, CDR2 ANQGSEA. CDR3 length: 14 amino acids. The CDR3 reads CSVRRQGLGEKLFF. The CDR3 DNA reads as TGCAGCGTCCGCCGTCAGGGGCTGGGTGAAAAACTGTTTTTT. The full variable domain, with the rest looked up from reference TRBV29-1 and TRBJ1-4, is SAVISQKPSRDICQRGTSLTIQCQVDSQVTMMFWYRQQPGQSLTLIATANQGSEATYESGFVIDKFPISRPNLTFSTLTVSNMSPEDSSIYLCSVRRQGLGEKLFFGSGTQLSVL.

Ten or more counts support this clonotype. This chain links TRBV20-1 with TRBJ2-5; D is uncertain. This CDR3 region has 13 residues. Trimming cost V 5 bases and J 4 bases, with 14 bases left between them. Germline values: CDR1 DFQATT, CDR2 SNEGSKA (reference sequence). As DNA, the CDR3 is TGCAGTGCTTATACTGCCCCCAGAGAGACCCAGTACTTC. Translation gives CSAYTAPRETQYF.

This rearrangement joins TRBV6-1 to TRBJ2-5; 9 nucleotides line up with TRBD2. The V gene end was trimmed by 4 bases and the J gene end by 1 base; junction bases not matched to a gene: 4. The CDR3 is made up of 15 amino acids. The germline gives CDR1 MNHNS, CDR2 SASEGT. CDR3 loop: CASSAIAGVQETQYF. CDR3 sequence (DNA): TGTGCCAGCAGTGCGATAGCGGGGGTCCAAGAGACCCAGTACTTC.

Notes on this clonotype: A much larger clone lies a single base off, so this may be a read error. The rearrangement links TRBV29-1 to TRBJ2-7; D gene uncertain. This CDR3 is 13 amino acids long. Per germline, CDR1 SQVTM and CDR2 ANQGSEA. V was trimmed by 4 bases and J by 3 bases, leaving 13 bases between them. CDR3 in DNA: TGCAGCGTTGTCCCGTCTCCCCTCTACGAGCAGTACTTC. This gives the protein CSVVPSPLYEQYF.

Only a few counts were recorded for this clonotype. The genes are TRBV9 and TRBJ2-7, with D uncertain. The germline CDR1 and CDR2 sequences are SGDLS and YYNGEE. CDR3 length: 14 residues. Trimming took off 3 bases at V and 0 bases at J, with 10 bases between the two ends. The CDR3 sequence is CASSATYSSYEQYF. The CDR3 DNA reads as TGTGCCAGCAGCGCGACTTATAGCTCCTACGAGCAGTACTTC.

The V call is TRBV7-6, the J call TRBJ2-5; D may match TRBD1 or TRBD2 (5 bases each). This CDR3 spans 13 amino acids. V lost 2 bases and J lost 5, with 9 bases in between. Germline V gene data show CDR1 as SGHVS and CDR2 as FNYEAQ. This CDR3 is CASSLFWGETQYF. The CDR3, as DNA: TGTGCCAGCAGCTTATTTTGGGGGGAGACCCAGTACTTC.

This chain links TRBV5-6 with TRBJ1-4, with 8 positions matching TRBD1. The length of the CDR3 is 15 residues. V trimming: 4 bases; J trimming: 4 bases; junction bases outside the gene matches: 6. Germline loops: CDR1 SGHDT, CDR2 YYEEEE. The CDR3 protein is CASSGRGRGNEKLFF. CDR3 sequence (DNA): TGTGCCAGCAGCGGCAGGGGGCGAGGTAATGAAAAACTGTTTTTT.

This clonotype was seen only a few times. The V and J genes are TRBV30 and TRBJ2-1, with D unclear. CDR3 length: 13 amino acids. Germline values: CDR1 GTSNPN, CDR2 SVGIG (reference sequence). Trimming shortened V by 2 bases and J by 5 bases, and 10 bases separated the two germline ends. This CDR3 is CAWSLLANNEQFF. The CDR3, as DNA: TGTGCCTGGAGTCTTCTCGCCAACAATGAGCAGTTCTTC.

This clonotype was found many times. The chain is built from TRBV20-1 and TRBJ2-3; 7 bases line up with TRBD2. The CDR3 is 14 residues long. With V trimmed by 3 bases and J by 3 bases, 6 bases remained unmatched. Looked up from germline, CDR1 is DFQATT and CDR2 is SNEGSKA (reference sequence). CDR3: CSASRDGRTDTQYF. CDR3 nucleotide sequence: TGCAGTGCTAGTCGCGACGGGAGGACAGATACGCAGTATTTT.

This clonotype has just a few counts. The chain carries TRBV6-2 or TRBV6-3 and TRBJ1-4; weak D call: TRBD1 (6 bases). Germline V CDR1 and CDR2: MNHEY, SVGEGT. This CDR3 has 12 residues. V shed 4 bases and J shed 8 bases, with 8 bases lying between them. CDR3 sequence: CASSWTAEKLFF. The CDR3 nucleotides are TGTGCCAGCAGTTGGACAGCGGAAAAACTGTTTTTT.

V gene TRBV7-2 combines with J gene TRBJ2-1; 9 bases fit TRBD1. J lost 4 bases, V lost 8 bases, and 6 bases had no gene match. Germline V gene sequence: CDR1 SGHTA, CDR2 FQGNSA. This CDR3 comprises 14 residues. CDR3 loop: CASRTGVGYNEQFF. The DNA for the CDR3 is TGTGCCAGCCGGACAGGGGTGGGGTACAATGAGCAGTTCTTC.

Concerning this clonotype itself: A single base separates this from a much larger clone, so it may be a read error. This chain links TRBV5-1 with TRBJ2-7; D possibly corresponds to TRBD1 (6 bases). Germline lookup yields CDR1 SGHRS and CDR2 YFSETQ. The CDR3 runs to 16 residues. The V end was cut by 0 bases, the J end by 7 bases, with 20 bases between. CDR3 DNA sequence: TGCGCCAGCAGCTTGGCTGGGACAACTAACTCCAATGAGCAGTACTTC. It encodes CASSLAGTTNSNEQYF. Full variable domain (remainder filled in from reference TRBV5-1 and TRBJ2-7): KAGVTQTPRYLIKTRGQQVTLSCSPISGHRSVSWYQQTPGQGLQFLFEYFSETQRNKGNFPGRFSGRQFSNSRSEMNVSTLELGDSALYLCASSLAGTTNSNEQYFGPGTRLTVT.

The V and J genes are TRBV11-1 and TRBJ2-7; D is undetermined. The germline CDR1 and CDR2 sequences are SGHAT and FQDESV (reference sequence). V was clipped by 1 base and J by 0 bases, with 16 bases between them. The CDR3 has 17 amino acids. CDR3 protein: CASSLGSGLQSSYEQYF. For the CDR3, the DNA is TGTGCCAGCAGCTTAGGGAGTGGGCTCCAGAGCTCCTACGAGCAGTACTTC.

This clonotype was observed a handful of times. The CDR3 bases are TGTGCCAGCAGCTTATCGCCGACACAAAATCAGCCCCAGCATTTT. Protein product: CASSLSPTQNQPQHF. The rearrangement links TRBV5-5 to TRBJ1-5; D uncertain. The CDR3 has 15 residues. Germline V gene data show CDR1 as SGHKS and CDR2 as YYEKEE (reference sequence). The V gene lost 2 bases and the J gene lost 4 bases, with 13 bases spanning the gap. Looking up the rest from reference TRBV5-5 and TRBJ1-5 gives the full variable domain: DAGVTQSPTHLIKTRGQQVTLRCSPISGHKSVSWYQQVLGQGPQFIFQYYEKEERGRGNFPDRFSARQFPNYSSELNVNALLLGDSALYLCASSLSPTQNQPQHFGDGTRLSIL.

The J gene is TRBJ2-1, the V gene TRBV28; TRBD1 matches 8 bases. This CDR3 has 18 amino acids. The trim removed 2 bases at V and 9 bases at J, leaving 18 bases unmatched. Germline lookup yields CDR1 MDHEN and CDR2 SYDVKM. The CDR3, as DNA: TGTGCCAGCAGTTTAAGGCTGGCCTTGACAGGGGTGGGTAGTGAGCAGTTCTTC. This encodes CASSLRLALTGVGSEQFF.

Concerning this clonotype itself: One base away lies a much larger clone, so this may be a sequencing read error. The CDR3 region has the DNA TGTGCCAGCAGGGGGGAACAGGCTTCACAAGAGACCCAGTACTTC. The encoded protein is CASRGEQASQETQYF. The rearrangement uses TRBV28 and TRBJ2-5; D tentatively reads TRBD1 or TRBD2 (5 bases each). The CDR3 runs to 15 residues. Germline V gene data show CDR1 as MDHEN and CDR2 as SYDVKM. Trimming cost V 6 bases and J 2 bases, with 16 bases left between them.